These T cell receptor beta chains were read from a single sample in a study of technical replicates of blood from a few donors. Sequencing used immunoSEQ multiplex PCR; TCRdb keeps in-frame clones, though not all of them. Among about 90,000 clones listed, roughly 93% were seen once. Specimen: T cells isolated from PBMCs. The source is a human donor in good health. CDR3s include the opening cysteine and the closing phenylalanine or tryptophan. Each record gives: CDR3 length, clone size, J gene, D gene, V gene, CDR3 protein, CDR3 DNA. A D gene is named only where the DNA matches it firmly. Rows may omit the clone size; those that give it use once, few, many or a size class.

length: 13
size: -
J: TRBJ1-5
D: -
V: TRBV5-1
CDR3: CASSLGRDQPQHF
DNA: TGCGCCAGCAGCTTGGGGAGGGATCAGCCCCAGCATTTT

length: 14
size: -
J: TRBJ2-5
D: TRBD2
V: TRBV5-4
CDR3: CASSTGTSGETQYF
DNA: TGTGCCAGCAGCACCGGGACTAGCGGAGAGACCCAGTACTTC

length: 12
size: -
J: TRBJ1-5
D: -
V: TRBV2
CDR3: CASSETAQPQHF
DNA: TGTGCCAGCAGTGAGACAGCCCAGCCCCAGCATTTT

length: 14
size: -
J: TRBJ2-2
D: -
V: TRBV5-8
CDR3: CASSFSGATGELFF
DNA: TGTGCCAGCAGCTTTTCAGGGGCCACCGGGGAGCTGTTTTTT

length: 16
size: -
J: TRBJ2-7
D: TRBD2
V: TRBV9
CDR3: CASSVGRSGGTYEQYF
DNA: TGTGCCAGCAGCGTGGGCAGAAGCGGGGGGACCTACGAGCAGTACTTC

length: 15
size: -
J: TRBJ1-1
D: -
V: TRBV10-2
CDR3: CASRARAGRNTEAFF
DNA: TGCGCCAGCAGGGCGCGGGCAGGACGGAACACTGAAGCTTTCTTT

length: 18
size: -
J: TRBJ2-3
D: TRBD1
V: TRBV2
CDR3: CASSGGDGTGRLTDTQYF
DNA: TGTGCCAGCAGTGGAGGTGATGGGACAGGGAGACTCACAGATACGCAGTATTTT

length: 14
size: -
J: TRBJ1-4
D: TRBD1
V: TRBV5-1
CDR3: CATRQGTTNEKLFF
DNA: TGCGCCACAAGACAGGGCACAACTAATGAAAAACTGTTTTTT

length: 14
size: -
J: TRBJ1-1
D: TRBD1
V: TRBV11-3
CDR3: CASILGTGNTEAFF
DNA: TGTGCCAGCATCTTGGGGACAGGGAACACTGAAGCTTTCTTT

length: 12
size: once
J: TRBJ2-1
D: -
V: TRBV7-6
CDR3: CASSPRDNEQFF
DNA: TGTGCCAGCAGCCCCCGGGACAATGAGCAGTTCTTC

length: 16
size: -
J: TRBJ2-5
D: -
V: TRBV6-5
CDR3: CASSYPAPGARETQYF
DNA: TGTGCCAGCAGTTACCCGGCCCCCGGAGCGAGGGAGACCCAGTACTTC

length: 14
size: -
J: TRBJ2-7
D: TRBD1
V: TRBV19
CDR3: CASSIFGQGDEQYF
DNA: TGTGCCAGTAGTATTTTTGGACAGGGGGACGAGCAGTACTTC

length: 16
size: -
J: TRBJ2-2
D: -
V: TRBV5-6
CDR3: CASAWRASGSTGELFF
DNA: TGTGCCAGCGCCTGGCGAGCCAGCGGGTCCACCGGGGAGCTGTTTTTT

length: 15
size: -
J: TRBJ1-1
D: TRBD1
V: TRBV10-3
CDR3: CAITAGTGGDTEAFF
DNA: TGTGCCATCACCGCCGGGACAGGGGGGGACACTGAAGCTTTCTTT

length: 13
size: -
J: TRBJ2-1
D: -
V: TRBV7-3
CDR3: CASSLNQAGEQFF
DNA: TGTGCCAGCAGCTTAAACCAAGCCGGTGAGCAGTTCTTC

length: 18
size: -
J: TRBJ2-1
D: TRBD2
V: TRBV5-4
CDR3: CASWLRLAGGSSYNEQFF
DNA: TGTGCCAGCTGGTTGAGACTAGCGGGGGGGAGCTCCTACAATGAGCAGTTCTTC

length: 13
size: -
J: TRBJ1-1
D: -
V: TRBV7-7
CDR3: CASSLDSNTEAFF
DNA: TGTGCTAGCAGCCTAGACAGTAACACTGAAGCTTTCTTT

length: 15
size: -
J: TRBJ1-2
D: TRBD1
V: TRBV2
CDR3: CASSVLRGPVYGYTF
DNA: TGTGCCAGCAGTGTGTTGAGGGGGCCCGTCTATGGCTACACCTTC

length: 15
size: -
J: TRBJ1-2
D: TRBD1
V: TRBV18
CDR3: CASSPDRESNYGYTF
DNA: TGTGCCAGCTCACCCGACAGGGAGTCTAACTATGGCTACACCTTC

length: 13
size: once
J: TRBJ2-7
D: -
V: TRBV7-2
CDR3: CASSSIRSGEQYF
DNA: TGTGCCAGCAGCTCCATTAGATCGGGAGAGCAGTACTTC

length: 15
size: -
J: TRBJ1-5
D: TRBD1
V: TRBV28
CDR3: CASSFTGGADQPQHF
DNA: TGTGCCAGCAGCTTCACAGGGGGCGCGGATCAGCCCCAGCATTTT

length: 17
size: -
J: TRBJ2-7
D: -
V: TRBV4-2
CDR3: CASSQEETGVITYEQYF
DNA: TGTGCCAGCAGCCAAGAGGAGACAGGCGTTATTACCTACGAGCAGTACTTC

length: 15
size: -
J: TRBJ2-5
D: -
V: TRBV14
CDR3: CASSLSHVLEETQYF
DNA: TGTGCCAGCAGCCTCAGTCACGTCCTTGAAGAGACCCAGTACTTC

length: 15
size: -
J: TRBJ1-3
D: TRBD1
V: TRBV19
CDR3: CASTPPGQVGNTIYF
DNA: TGTGCCAGTACACCCCCCGGACAGGTCGGAAACACCATATATTTT

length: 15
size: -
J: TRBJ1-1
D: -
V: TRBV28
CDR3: CASSFGRVGNTEAFF
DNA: TGTGCCAGCAGTTTCGGCAGGGTAGGAAACACTGAAGCTTTCTTT

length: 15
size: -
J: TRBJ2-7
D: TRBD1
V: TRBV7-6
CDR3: CASSTSTGGAAEQYF
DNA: TGTGCCAGCAGCACCTCGACAGGGGGTGCGGCCGAGCAGTACTTC

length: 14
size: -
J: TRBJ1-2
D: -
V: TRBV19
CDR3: CASSIRSRGYGYTF
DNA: TGTGCCAGTAGTATACGGTCCCGAGGCTATGGCTACACCTTC

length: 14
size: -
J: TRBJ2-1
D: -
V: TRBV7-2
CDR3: CASNNPSSYNEQFF
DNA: TGTGCCAGCAACAATCCTAGTTCCTACAATGAGCAGTTCTTC

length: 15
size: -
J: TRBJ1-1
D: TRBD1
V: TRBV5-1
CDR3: CASSFRTGGNTEAFF
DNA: TGCGCCAGCAGCTTCCGGACAGGAGGGAACACTGAAGCTTTCTTT

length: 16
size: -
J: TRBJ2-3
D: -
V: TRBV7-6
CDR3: CASSLEPKTIRDTQYF
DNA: TGTGCCAGCAGCTTAGAACCCAAGACAATCAGAGATACGCAGTATTTT

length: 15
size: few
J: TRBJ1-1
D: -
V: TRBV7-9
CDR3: CASSPIRQINTEAFF
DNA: TGTGCCAGCAGCCCCATAAGACAGATTAACACTGAAGCTTTCTTT

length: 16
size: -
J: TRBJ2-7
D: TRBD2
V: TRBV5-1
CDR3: CASSLIAGGNSYEQYF
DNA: TGCGCCAGCAGCCTTATAGCGGGAGGGAACTCCTACGAGCAGTACTTC

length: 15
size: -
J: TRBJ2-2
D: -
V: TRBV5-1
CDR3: CASSGGTPNTGELFF
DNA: TGCGCCAGCAGCGGCGGGACTCCGAACACCGGGGAGCTGTTTTTT

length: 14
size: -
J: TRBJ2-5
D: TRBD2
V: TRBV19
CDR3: CASSIGLAGGTQYF
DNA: TGTGCCAGTAGTATAGGACTAGCGGGAGGGACCCAGTACTTC

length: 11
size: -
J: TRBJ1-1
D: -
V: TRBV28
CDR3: CASIGNTEAFF
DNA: TGTGCCAGCATCGGGAACACTGAAGCTTTCTTT